Presented here are 16 T cell receptor beta chains from one specimen sequenced in a study of T cell repertoires in cytomegalovirus infection (dated by TCRdb to between 2018 and 2021). Antigen specificity for these receptors is unknown. The instrument given in TCRdb is Illumina HiSeq 1500. Starting from the raw public reads, TCRdb applied fastp trimming at Q25, assembled clones with MiXCR and retained in-frame beta chains. Rows matching on CDR3 protein sequence are summarized as one entry with the most common DNA and genes. Counted in this sample were around 95,000 distinct CDR3 sequences; approximately 30% of them appeared once. Over 60% of the sample is held by the ten biggest clonotypes. The treatment or condition label, read with the paper, signifies: in vitro stimulation with specific CMV peptide epitopes to enrich CMV-specific T cells. Sequencing was performed on CD8+ T cells from cultured PBMCs, taken from culture after CMV antigen stimulation. These receptors all stem from a human donor in good health (CMV status not recorded). Some clones in this sample may be carry-over from other donors' samples.

The gene calls are TRBV10-3 and TRBJ2-5; 7 bases are shared with TRBD2. Germline CDR1 ENHRY, CDR2 SYGVKD. Trimming took 3 bases from V and 0 from J; bases not matched to a gene: 7. This CDR3 region has 16 residues. The CDR3 reads CAISDWRGGDQETQYF. The CDR3 DNA is TGTGCCATCAGTGATTGGCGCGGGGGAGACCAAGAGACCCAGTACTTC.

This clonotype was seen a few times. This chain uses TRBV5-1 with TRBJ1-2; D unclear. CDR1 is SGHRS and CDR2 is YFSETQ in the germline V gene. Deletions cut 6 bases from V and 2 bases from J, with 14 bases between. The CDR3 is 14 residues long. CDR3 sequence: CASTVPWTNYGYTF. Written as DNA, the CDR3 is TGCGCCAGCACCGTACCCTGGACGAACTATGGCTACACCTTC.

The gene calls are TRBV27 and TRBJ2-7, with D possibly being TRBD1 (6 bases). The germline V and J ends were trimmed by 7 bases and 3 bases, with 19 bases remaining between them. The germline CDR1 and CDR2 sequences are MNHEY and SMNVEV (reference sequence). The CDR3 sequence is 15 residues long. In DNA, the CDR3 is TGTGCCAGCACCGTTGGACAGACCCCCATCTACGAGCAGTACTTC. Amino acids: CASTVGQTPIYEQYF.

Only a few counts were recorded for this clonotype. The DNA of the CDR3 is TGTGCCAGCAGCTTAGCGGATGGTACCTCACCCCTCCACTTT. Its translation: CASSLADGTSPLHF. V is TRBV7-8 and J is TRBJ1-6; D unresolved. In germline, CDR1 is SGHVS, CDR2 FQNEAQ. This CDR3 contains 14 residues. Trimming took off 0 bases at V and 10 bases at J, with 10 bases between the two ends.

The table lists this clonotype with many counts. This rearrangement joins TRBV7-8 to TRBJ2-7, with 7 bases identical to TRBD1. V gave up 5 bases and J gave up 4 bases; unmatched junction bases: 5. CDR3 length: 13 amino acids. From germline, CDR1 is SGHVS and CDR2 FQNEAQ. CDR3: CASSDGRGYEQYF. Here the CDR3 DNA reads TGTGCCAGCAGCGACGGCAGGGGGTACGAGCAGTACTTC.

This clonotype was picked up a small number of times. This sequence joins TRBV12-3 or TRBV12-4 and TRBJ2-1; no reliable D call. The CDR3 sequence is 13 residues long. The V gene lost 8 bases and the J gene lost 0 bases, with 8 bases spanning the gap. This CDR3 reads CASGIASYNEQFF. DNA for the CDR3: TGTGCCAGCGGCATCGCCTCCTACAATGAGCAGTTCTTC.

This clonotype has a handful of counts. In DNA, the CDR3 is TGTGCCAGCAGGACCGGGGGGTGGGAAGCTTTCTTT. It specifies CASRTGGWEAFF. The chain is built from TRBV28 and TRBJ1-1; a possible D gene is TRBD1 (5 bases). Germline V gene sequence: CDR1 MDHEN, CDR2 SYDVKM. Between the trimmed V and J ends, which lost 6 bases and 8 bases, there was a span of 13 bases. This CDR3 is 12 amino acids long.

This clonotype has at least ten counts. The genes are TRBV7-2 and TRBJ2-2; 8 bases match TRBD1. Germline loops: CDR1 SGHTA, CDR2 FQGNSA. V lost 3 bases and J lost 8; bases outside the gene matches: 5. CDR3 length: 14 residues. CDR3 sequence: CASSLGQGAGELFF. The CDR3 bases are TGTGCCAGCAGCTTGGGGCAGGGGGCTGGGGAGCTGTTTTTT.

The chain joins TRBV7-6 to TRBJ2-5, with a weak D call TRBD2 (5 bases). Germline-derived CDR1 and CDR2 are SGHVS and FNYEAQ. The CDR3 contains 14 residues. Between the trimmed V and J ends, which lost 1 base and 4 bases, there was a span of 10 bases. CDR3 loop: CASSLVPAGETQYF. The CDR3 nucleotides are TGTGCCAGCAGCTTAGTTCCCGCGGGAGAGACCCAGTACTTC.

The chain uses TRBV5-4 and TRBJ1-1; no clear D. This CDR3 region has 11 residues. V was clipped by 0 bases and J by 11 bases, with 8 bases between them. The germline gives CDR1 SGHNT, CDR2 YYREEE (reference sequence). CDR3 in DNA: TGTGCCAGCAGCTTGGGGGCTGCGGCTTTCTTT. This encodes CASSLGAAAFF.

This clonotype has a count of ten or more. The chain joins TRBV7-2 to TRBJ2-1; TRBD1 might be the D (5 bases). Germline V CDR1 and CDR2: SGHTA, FQGNSA. CDR3 length: 16 residues. V gave up 3 bases and J gave up 8 bases, with 20 bases separating them. The CDR3 DNA reads as TGTGCCAGCAGCTTGGGCAGAGCAGGGCGTATTGATGAGCAGTTCTTC. Translating it yields CASSLGRAGRIDEQFF. Variable domain in full (rest from reference TRBV7-2 and TRBJ2-1): GAGVSQSPSNKVTEKGKDVELRCDPISGHTALYWYRQSLGQGLEFLIYFQGNSAPDKSGLPSDRFSAERTGGSVSTLTIQRTQQEDSAVYLCASSLGRAGRIDEQFFGPGTRLTVL.

The chain uses TRBV12-3 or TRBV12-4 and TRBJ2-1; 9 bases map to TRBD2. CDR3 size: 15 residues. Trimming removed 5 bases from V and 4 bases from J; junction bases left unmatched: 6. The CDR3 nucleotides read TGTGCCAGCAGTCTCTATAGCGGGGGATACAATGAGCAGTTCTTC. Translating gives CASSLYSGGYNEQFF.

This clonotype was detected ten times or more. The chain couples TRBV27 to TRBJ2-7; 8 bases are a match to TRBD1. The germline CDR1 and CDR2 sequences are MNHEY and SMNVEV (reference sequence). The trim removed 5 bases at V and 6 bases at J, leaving 12 bases unmatched. The CDR3 spans 15 residues. The CDR3 protein is CASSRAGQGAVEQYF. The CDR3 DNA is TGTGCCAGCAGTCGCGCCGGGCAGGGGGCCGTCGAGCAGTACTTC.

This clonotype was seen many times. The rearrangement uses TRBV9 and TRBJ2-1; maybe TRBD1 (5 bases). Trimming pared 1 base from V and 2 bases from J, leaving 10 bases between. This CDR3 contains 15 residues. Germline CDR1 and CDR2: SGDLS and YYNGEE. CDR3 amino acids: CASSVSGLAYNEQFF. The CDR3 DNA reads TGTGCCAGCAGCGTATCAGGGTTGGCCTACAATGAGCAGTTCTTC.

This chain connects TRBV20-1 to TRBJ1-2; D remains unclear. The germline V and J ends were trimmed by 1 base and 4 bases, with 25 bases remaining between them. CDR1 and CDR2 from the germline V gene are DFQATT and SNEGSKA (reference sequence). The CDR3 is 18 residues long. This CDR3 reads CSARGVEEAEGLSYGYTF. In DNA form, the CDR3 reads TGCAGTGCTAGAGGGGTAGAGGAGGCCGAAGGTTTAAGCTATGGCTACACCTTC.

In its sample, this clonotype was seen many times. The rearrangement joins TRBV11-2 to TRBJ2-7, with a possible D match to TRBD1 (5 bases). Germline values: CDR1 SGHAT, CDR2 FQNNGV. CDR3 size: 13 residues. V lost 1 base and J 4 bases, leaving 8 bases between the germline ends. The CDR3 DNA is TGTGCCAGCAGCTTAGCACAGGCTTACGAGCAGTACTTC. Protein: CASSLAQAYEQYF.